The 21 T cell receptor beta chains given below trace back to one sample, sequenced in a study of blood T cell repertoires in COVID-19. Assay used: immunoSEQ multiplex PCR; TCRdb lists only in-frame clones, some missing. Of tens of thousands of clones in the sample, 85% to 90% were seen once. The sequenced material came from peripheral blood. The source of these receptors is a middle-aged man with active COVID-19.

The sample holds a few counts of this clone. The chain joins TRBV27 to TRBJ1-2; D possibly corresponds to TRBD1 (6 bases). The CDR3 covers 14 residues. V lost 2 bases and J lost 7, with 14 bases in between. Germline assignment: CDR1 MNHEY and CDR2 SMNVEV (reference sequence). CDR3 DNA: TGTGCCAGCAGTTTACAGGGGCTTAGGGGTGGCTACACCTTC. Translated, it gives CASSLQGLRGGYTF.

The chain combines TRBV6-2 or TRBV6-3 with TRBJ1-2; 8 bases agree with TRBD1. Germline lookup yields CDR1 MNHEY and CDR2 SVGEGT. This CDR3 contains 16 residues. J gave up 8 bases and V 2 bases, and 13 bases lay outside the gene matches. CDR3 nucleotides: TGTGCCAGCAGTTACGGGGGACGTGGACAGGGCGGCGGCTACACCTTC. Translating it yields CASSYGGRGQGGGYTF.

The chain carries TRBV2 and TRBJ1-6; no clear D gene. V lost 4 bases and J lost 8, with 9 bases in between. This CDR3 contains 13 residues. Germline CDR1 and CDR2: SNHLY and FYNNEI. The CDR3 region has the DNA TGTGCCAGCAGTGTTTTGCAGGATTCACCCCTCCACTTT. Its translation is CASSVLQDSPLHF.

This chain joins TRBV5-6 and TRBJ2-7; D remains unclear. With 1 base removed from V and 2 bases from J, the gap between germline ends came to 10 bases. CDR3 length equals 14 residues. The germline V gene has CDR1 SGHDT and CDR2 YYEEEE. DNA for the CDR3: TGTGCCAGCAGCTTGACAGACACTCCCTACGAGCAGTACTTC. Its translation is CASSLTDTPYEQYF.

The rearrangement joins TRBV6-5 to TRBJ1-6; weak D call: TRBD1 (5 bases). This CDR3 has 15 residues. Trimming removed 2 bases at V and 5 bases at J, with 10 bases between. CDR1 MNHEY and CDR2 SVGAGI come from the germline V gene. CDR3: CASSYGGVNNSPLHF. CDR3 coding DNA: TGTGCCAGCAGTTACGGAGGGGTAAATAATTCACCCCTCCACTTT.

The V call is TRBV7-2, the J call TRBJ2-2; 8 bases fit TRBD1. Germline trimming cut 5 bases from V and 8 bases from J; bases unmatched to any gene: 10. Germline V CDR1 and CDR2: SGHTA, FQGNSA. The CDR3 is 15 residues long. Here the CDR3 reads CASSPVTGGIGELFF. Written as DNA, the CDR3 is TGTGCCAGCAGCCCGGTTACAGGGGGTATAGGGGAGCTGTTTTTT.

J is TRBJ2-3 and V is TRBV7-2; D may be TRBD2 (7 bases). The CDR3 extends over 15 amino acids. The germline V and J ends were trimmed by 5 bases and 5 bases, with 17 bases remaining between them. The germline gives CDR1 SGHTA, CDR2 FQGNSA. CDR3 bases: TGTGCCAGCAGCCCCAAGGGGGGCGGGGGAGATACGCAGTATTTT. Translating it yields CASSPKGGGGDTQYF.

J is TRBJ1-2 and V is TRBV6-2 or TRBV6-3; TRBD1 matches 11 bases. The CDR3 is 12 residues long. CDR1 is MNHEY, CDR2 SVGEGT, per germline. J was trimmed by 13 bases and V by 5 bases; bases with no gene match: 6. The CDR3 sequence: CASSTGQGASTF. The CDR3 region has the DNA TGTGCCAGCAGTACCGGACAGGGGGCTTCCACCTTC.

The CDR3, as DNA: TGTGCCAGCAGCTTGGCGATCCGAATTGGGCTAGCGGGATCGATAGATACGCAGTATTTT. Translated: CASSLAIRIGLAGSIDTQYF. The rearrangement uses TRBV5-4 and TRBJ2-3; 9 positions match TRBD2. This CDR3 is built from 20 residues. In germline, CDR1 is SGHNT, CDR2 YYREEE (reference sequence). V lost 0 bases, J lost 5 bases, and 19 bases stayed unmatched. The whole variable domain, filled in from reference TRBV5-4 and TRBJ2-3, reads ETGVTQSPTHLIKTRGQQVTLRCSSQSGHNTVSWYQQALGQGPQFIFQYYREEENGRGNFPPRFSGLQFPNYSSELNVNALELDDSALYLCASSLAIRIGLAGSIDTQYFGPGTRLTVL.

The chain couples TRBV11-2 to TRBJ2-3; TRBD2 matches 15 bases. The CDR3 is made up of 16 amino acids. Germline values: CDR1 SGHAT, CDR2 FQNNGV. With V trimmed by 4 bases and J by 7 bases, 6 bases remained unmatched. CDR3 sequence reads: CASSWGLAGGRNTQYF. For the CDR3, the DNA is TGTGCCAGCAGCTGGGGACTAGCGGGGGGCAGAAATACGCAGTATTTT.

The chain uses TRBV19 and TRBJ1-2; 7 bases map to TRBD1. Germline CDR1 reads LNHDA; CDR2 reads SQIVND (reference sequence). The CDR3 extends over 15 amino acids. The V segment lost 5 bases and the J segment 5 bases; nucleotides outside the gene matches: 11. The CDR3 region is CASSPRGQQAYGYTF. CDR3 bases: TGTGCCAGTAGTCCTCGGGGACAGCAAGCTTATGGCTACACCTTC. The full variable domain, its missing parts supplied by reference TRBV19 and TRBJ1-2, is DGGITQSPKYLFRKEGQNVTLSCEQNLNHDAMYWYRQDPGQGLRLIYYSQIVNDFQKGDIAEGYSVSREKKESFPLTVTSAQKNPTAFYLCASSPRGQQAYGYTFGSGTRLTVV.

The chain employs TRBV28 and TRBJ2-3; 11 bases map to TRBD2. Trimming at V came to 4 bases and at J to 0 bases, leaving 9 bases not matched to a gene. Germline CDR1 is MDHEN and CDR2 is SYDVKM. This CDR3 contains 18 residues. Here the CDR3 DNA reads TGTGCCAGCAGTTCGCTAGCGGGGGGCCCTGCTAGCACAGATACGCAGTATTTT. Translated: CASSSLAGGPASTDTQYF.

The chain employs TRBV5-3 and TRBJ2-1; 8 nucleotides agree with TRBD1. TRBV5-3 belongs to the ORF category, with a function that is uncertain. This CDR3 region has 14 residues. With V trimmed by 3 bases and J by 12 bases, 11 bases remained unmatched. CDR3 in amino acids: CARSWGQVILVQFF. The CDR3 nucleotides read TGTGCCAGAAGCTGGGGACAGGTAATCTTGGTGCAGTTCTTC.

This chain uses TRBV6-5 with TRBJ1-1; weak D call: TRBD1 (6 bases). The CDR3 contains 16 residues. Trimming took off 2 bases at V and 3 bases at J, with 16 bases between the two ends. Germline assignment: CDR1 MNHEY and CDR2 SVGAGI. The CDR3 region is CASSYRAGVAYTEAFF. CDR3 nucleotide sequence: TGTGCCAGCAGTTACCGGGCAGGGGTGGCGTACACTGAAGCTTTCTTT.

The CDR3 region is CASSGTPNPYEQYF. The DNA of the CDR3 is TGTGCCAGCAGTGGGACACCTAATCCCTACGAGCAGTACTTC. This chain links TRBV2 with TRBJ2-7; perhaps TRBD1 as D (5 bases). Deletions cut 4 bases from V and 2 bases from J, with 12 bases between. The CDR3 has 14 residues. From germline, CDR1 is SNHLY and CDR2 FYNNEI. Variable domain in full (rest from reference TRBV2 and TRBJ2-7): EPEVTQTPSHQVTQMGQEVILRCVPISNHLYFYWYRQILGQKVEFLVSFYNNEISEKSEIFDDQFSVERPDGSNFTLKIRSTKLEDSAMYFCASSGTPNPYEQYFGPGTRLTVT.

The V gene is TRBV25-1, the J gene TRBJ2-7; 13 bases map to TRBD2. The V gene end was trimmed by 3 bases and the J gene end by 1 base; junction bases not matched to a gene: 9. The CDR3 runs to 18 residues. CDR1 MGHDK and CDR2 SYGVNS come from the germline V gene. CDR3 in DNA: TGTGCCAGCAGTGAGCGACTAGCGGGAGGCCCAAGGTCCTACGAGCAGTACTTC. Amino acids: CASSERLAGGPRSYEQYF.

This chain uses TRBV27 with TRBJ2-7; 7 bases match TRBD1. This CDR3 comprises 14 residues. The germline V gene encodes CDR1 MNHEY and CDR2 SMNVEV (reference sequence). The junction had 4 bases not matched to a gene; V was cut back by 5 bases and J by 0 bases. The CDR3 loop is CASSADRASYEQYF. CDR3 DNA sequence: TGTGCCAGCAGTGCAGACAGGGCCTCCTACGAGCAGTACTTC.

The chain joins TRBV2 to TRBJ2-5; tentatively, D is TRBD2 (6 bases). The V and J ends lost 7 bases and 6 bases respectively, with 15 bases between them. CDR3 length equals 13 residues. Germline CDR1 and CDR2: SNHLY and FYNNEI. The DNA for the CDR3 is TGTGCCAGCACCGGAGGAACTAGCCAGACCCAGTACTTC. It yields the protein CASTGGTSQTQYF.

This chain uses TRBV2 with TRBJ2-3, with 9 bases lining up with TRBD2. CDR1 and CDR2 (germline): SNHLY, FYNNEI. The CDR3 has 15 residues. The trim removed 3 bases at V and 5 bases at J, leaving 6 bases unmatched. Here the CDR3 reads CASSESAGGIDTQYF. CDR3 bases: TGTGCCAGCAGTGAGTCGGCGGGAGGGATAGATACGCAGTATTTT. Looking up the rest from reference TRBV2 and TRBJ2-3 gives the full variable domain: EPEVTQTPSHQVTQMGQEVILRCVPISNHLYFYWYRQILGQKVEFLVSFYNNEISEKSEIFDDQFSVERPDGSNFTLKIRSTKLEDSAMYFCASSESAGGIDTQYFGPGTRLTVL.

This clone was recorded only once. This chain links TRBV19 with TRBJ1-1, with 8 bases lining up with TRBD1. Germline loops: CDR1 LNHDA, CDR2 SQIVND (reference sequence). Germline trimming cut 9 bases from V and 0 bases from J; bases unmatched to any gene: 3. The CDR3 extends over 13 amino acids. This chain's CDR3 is CASLGQVNTEAFF. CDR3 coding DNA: TGTGCCAGCCTGGGACAGGTGAACACTGAAGCTTTCTTT.

CDR3 nucleotide sequence: TGTGCCAGCTCCCCCAGGCCGGAACCCTTAGGAGAGCAGTTCTTC. Translation: CASSPRPEPLGEQFF. The chain uses TRBV27 and TRBJ2-1, with unresolved D. The CDR3 contains 15 residues. The germline V gene has CDR1 MNHEY and CDR2 SMNVEV (reference sequence). Trimming removed 8 bases from V and 10 bases from J, with 24 bases in between.